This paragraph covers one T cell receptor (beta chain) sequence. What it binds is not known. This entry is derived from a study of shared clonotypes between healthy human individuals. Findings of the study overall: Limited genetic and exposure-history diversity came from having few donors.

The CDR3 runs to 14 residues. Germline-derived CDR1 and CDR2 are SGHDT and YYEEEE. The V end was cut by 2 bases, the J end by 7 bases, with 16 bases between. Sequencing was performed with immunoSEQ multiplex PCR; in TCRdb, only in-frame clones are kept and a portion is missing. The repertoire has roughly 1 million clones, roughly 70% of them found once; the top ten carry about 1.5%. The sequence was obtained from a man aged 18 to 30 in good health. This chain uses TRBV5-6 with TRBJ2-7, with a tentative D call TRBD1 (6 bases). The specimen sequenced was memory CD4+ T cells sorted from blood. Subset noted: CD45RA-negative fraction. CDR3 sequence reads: CASSLNYRVGEQYF. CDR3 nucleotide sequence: TGTGCCAGCAGCTTAAATTACAGGGTGGGGGAGCAGTACTTC.